This is a list of T cell receptor beta chains from one sample in a study of blood T cells in healthy people across ages. Using its own MiXCR run on the 5' RACE reads, TCRdb lists one record per CDR3 protein. The profile shows more than 500,000 distinct CDR3 sequences, about 26% of them singletons. The sequencing input was blood. These receptors were collected from a woman between 65 and 79 years old in good health. Each CDR3 is given with its conserved first and last residue. D genes are given only for firm matches. Clone size is shown for a subset of rows, as once, few, many or a class of expanded clone.

cdr3_length: 12
j_call: TRBJ2-7
clone_size: few
d_call: NA
v_call: TRBV11-2
cdr3_aa: CASSLDQDEQYF
cdr3_nt: TGTGCCAGCAGCTTAGATCAAGACGAGCAGTACTTC

cdr3_length: 18
j_call: TRBJ1-4
clone_size: NA
d_call: NA
v_call: TRBV27
cdr3_aa: CASSIQGLPLATNEKLFF
cdr3_nt: TGTGCCAGCAGTATACAGGGCCTACCCTTAGCAACTAATGAAAAACTGTTTTTT

cdr3_length: 14
j_call: TRBJ1-1
clone_size: NA
d_call: NA
v_call: TRBV6-1
cdr3_aa: CASSEFGGFTEAFF
cdr3_nt: TGTGCCAGCAGTGAATTCGGGGGGTTCACTGAAGCTTTCTTT

cdr3_length: 15
j_call: TRBJ2-5
clone_size: NA
d_call: TRBD1
v_call: TRBV5-1
cdr3_aa: CASRHTGTGKETQYF
cdr3_nt: TGCGCCAGCAGGCATACCGGGACAGGGAAAGAGACCCAGTACTTC

cdr3_length: 15
j_call: TRBJ2-7
clone_size: NA
d_call: TRBD1
v_call: TRBV7-9
cdr3_aa: CASSLGGQGVYEQYF
cdr3_nt: TGTGCCAGCAGCTTGGGAGGACAGGGAGTCTACGAGCAGTACTTC

cdr3_length: 15
j_call: TRBJ2-2
clone_size: NA
d_call: TRBD2
v_call: TRBV27
cdr3_aa: CASNPQRGPTGELFF
cdr3_nt: TGTGCCAGCAACCCCCAGCGGGGGCCTACCGGGGAGCTGTTTTTT

cdr3_length: 16
j_call: TRBJ2-5
clone_size: NA
d_call: TRBD2
v_call: TRBV24-1
cdr3_aa: CATSDPSGGRRETQYF
cdr3_nt: TGTGCCACCAGTGACCCAAGCGGGGGGAGGCGAGAGACCCAGTACTTC

cdr3_length: 15
j_call: TRBJ2-7
clone_size: NA
d_call: NA
v_call: TRBV15
cdr3_aa: CATSRESSARYEQYF
cdr3_nt: TGTGCCACCAGCAGAGAATCCTCCGCACGATACGAGCAGTACTTC

cdr3_length: 16
j_call: TRBJ1-2
clone_size: NA
d_call: TRBD1
v_call: TRBV25-1
cdr3_aa: CASSEVGQPPNYGYTF
cdr3_nt: TGTGCCAGCAGTGAGGTGGGACAGCCCCCAAACTATGGCTACACCTTC

cdr3_length: 13
j_call: TRBJ1-1
clone_size: few
d_call: NA
v_call: TRBV20-1
cdr3_aa: CSASPPGGIEAFF
cdr3_nt: TGCAGTGCTAGCCCCCCTGGGGGGATTGAAGCTTTCTTT

cdr3_length: 14
j_call: TRBJ1-2
clone_size: few
d_call: NA
v_call: TRBV6-6
cdr3_aa: CASTPSVPNYGYTF
cdr3_nt: TGTGCCAGCACCCCAAGTGTACCTAACTATGGCTACACCTTC

cdr3_length: 14
j_call: TRBJ2-3
clone_size: NA
d_call: NA
v_call: TRBV20-1
cdr3_aa: CSARQGFSTDTQYF
cdr3_nt: TGCAGTGCTAGACAGGGGTTTAGCACAGATACGCAGTATTTT

cdr3_length: 15
j_call: TRBJ2-6
clone_size: NA
d_call: NA
v_call: TRBV5-1
cdr3_aa: CASSLDNAGANVLTF
cdr3_nt: TGCGCCAGCAGCTTGGATAACGCTGGGGCCAACGTCCTGACTTTC

cdr3_length: 17
j_call: TRBJ2-1
clone_size: NA
d_call: TRBD2
v_call: TRBV4-2
cdr3_aa: CASSASIRSGGINEQFF
cdr3_nt: TGTGCCAGCAGCGCCTCTATACGGAGCGGGGGGATCAACGAGCAGTTCTTC

cdr3_length: 16
j_call: TRBJ1-1
clone_size: NA
d_call: NA
v_call: TRBV7-2
cdr3_aa: CASSLRNTPTNAEAFF
cdr3_nt: TGTGCCAGCAGCTTGAGAAATACCCCTACGAACGCTGAAGCTTTCTTT

cdr3_length: 13
j_call: TRBJ2-5
clone_size: few
d_call: NA
v_call: TRBV4-2
cdr3_aa: CASSPKLGETQYF
cdr3_nt: TGTGCCAGCAGCCCCAAGTTAGGAGAGACCCAGTACTTC

cdr3_length: 15
j_call: TRBJ2-4
clone_size: NA
d_call: NA
v_call: TRBV5-6
cdr3_aa: CASSFSSGAKNIQYF
cdr3_nt: TGCGCCAGCAGCTTCTCCTCTGGAGCCAAAAACATTCAGTACTTC

cdr3_length: 16
j_call: TRBJ1-1
clone_size: NA
d_call: TRBD1
v_call: TRBV10-3
cdr3_aa: CAISDLDRGRDTEAFF
cdr3_nt: TGTGCCATCAGTGACCTGGACAGGGGGCGAGACACTGAAGCTTTCTTT

cdr3_length: 15
j_call: TRBJ1-2
clone_size: few
d_call: TRBD1
v_call: TRBV20-1
cdr3_aa: CSARGWGQGADGYTF
cdr3_nt: TGCAGTGCTAGAGGATGGGGACAGGGGGCTGACGGCTACACCTTC

cdr3_length: 16
j_call: TRBJ2-3
clone_size: NA
d_call: NA
v_call: TRBV7-2
cdr3_aa: CASSLGTGGGPDTQYF
cdr3_nt: TGTGCCAGCAGCTTAGGTACGGGGGGCGGACCAGATACGCAGTATTTT

cdr3_length: 15
j_call: TRBJ2-2
clone_size: NA
d_call: NA
v_call: TRBV12-3/TRBV12-4
cdr3_aa: CASSFGTGTTGELFF
cdr3_nt: TGTGCCAGCAGTTTTGGGACGGGGACTACCGGGGAGCTGTTTTTT

cdr3_length: 16
j_call: TRBJ2-5
clone_size: few
d_call: TRBD2
v_call: TRBV5-1
cdr3_aa: CASSLAGTSLLGTQYF
cdr3_nt: TGCGCCAGCAGCTTGGCTGGGACTAGCCTTCTGGGGACCCAGTACTTC

cdr3_length: 16
j_call: TRBJ2-4
clone_size: NA
d_call: TRBD2
v_call: TRBV20-1
cdr3_aa: CSARLAGALAKNIQYF
cdr3_nt: TGCAGTGCTAGACTAGCGGGGGCCCTAGCCAAAAACATTCAGTACTTC

cdr3_length: 16
j_call: TRBJ2-7
clone_size: few
d_call: NA
v_call: TRBV4-1
cdr3_aa: CASSQDFDRATYEQYF
cdr3_nt: TGCGCCAGCAGCCAAGATTTCGACAGAGCAACCTACGAGCAGTACTTC

cdr3_length: 18
j_call: TRBJ2-5
clone_size: few
d_call: TRBD2
v_call: TRBV18
cdr3_aa: CASSPRTSGGSTQETQYF
cdr3_nt: TGTGCCAGCTCACCAAGGACTAGCGGGGGGTCTACCCAAGAGACCCAGTACTTC

cdr3_length: 15
j_call: TRBJ2-1
clone_size: NA
d_call: TRBD2
v_call: TRBV6-5
cdr3_aa: CTSRSPGLASNEQFF
cdr3_nt: TGTACCAGCAGGTCACCGGGACTAGCCTCCAATGAGCAGTTCTTC

cdr3_length: 14
j_call: TRBJ1-1
clone_size: NA
d_call: NA
v_call: TRBV11-2
cdr3_aa: CASSLDRGERGAFF
cdr3_nt: TGTGCCAGCAGCTTAGACAGGGGTGAGAGGGGAGCTTTCTTT

cdr3_length: 13
j_call: TRBJ2-7
clone_size: NA
d_call: TRBD1
v_call: TRBV6-5
cdr3_aa: CASKRTGPYEQYF
cdr3_nt: TGTGCCAGCAAGAGGACAGGGCCCTACGAGCAGTACTTC

cdr3_length: 18
j_call: TRBJ1-3
clone_size: few
d_call: NA
v_call: TRBV3-1
cdr3_aa: CASSQDNILQGTGNTIYF
cdr3_nt: TGTGCCAGCAGCCAAGATAACATACTACAGGGAACGGGAAACACCATATATTTT

cdr3_length: 15
j_call: TRBJ1-4
clone_size: few
d_call: NA
v_call: TRBV7-9
cdr3_aa: CASSLRGDTNEKLFF
cdr3_nt: TGTGCCAGCAGCTTACGGGGCGATACTAATGAAAAACTGTTTTTT

cdr3_length: 15
j_call: TRBJ2-1
clone_size: NA
d_call: NA
v_call: TRBV15
cdr3_aa: CATSRDGAFLDEQFF
cdr3_nt: TGTGCCACCAGCAGAGATGGTGCTTTTTTGGATGAGCAGTTCTTC

cdr3_length: 14
j_call: TRBJ2-1
clone_size: NA
d_call: TRBD2
v_call: TRBV20-1
cdr3_aa: CSGARTSGNNEQLF
cdr3_nt: TGCAGTGGCGCGAGGACTAGCGGAAACAATGAGCAGTTGTTC

cdr3_length: 12
j_call: TRBJ1-2
clone_size: NA
d_call: NA
v_call: TRBV5-1
cdr3_aa: CASTLGNYGYTF
cdr3_nt: TGCGCCAGCACTCTGGGAAACTATGGCTACACCTTC

cdr3_length: 16
j_call: TRBJ2-2
clone_size: few
d_call: TRBD2
v_call: TRBV6-5
cdr3_aa: CASSWGGIPNTGELFF
cdr3_nt: TGTGCCAGCAGTTGGGGGGGGATTCCGAACACCGGGGAGCTGTTTTTT

cdr3_length: 17
j_call: TRBJ2-1
clone_size: NA
d_call: TRBD2
v_call: TRBV7-2
cdr3_aa: CASSTVPLAGGTNEQFF
cdr3_nt: TGTGCCAGCAGCACAGTACCTCTAGCGGGGGGGACCAATGAGCAGTTCTTC

cdr3_length: 15
j_call: TRBJ1-4
clone_size: few
d_call: TRBD1
v_call: TRBV7-6
cdr3_aa: CASSSIRDSNEKLFF
cdr3_nt: TGTGCCAGCAGCTCAATCCGGGACAGTAATGAAAAACTGTTTTTT

cdr3_length: 15
j_call: TRBJ2-7
clone_size: NA
d_call: NA
v_call: TRBV7-2
cdr3_aa: CASSLSPKSGYEQYF
cdr3_nt: TGTGCCAGCAGCTTAAGTCCGAAATCGGGCTACGAGCAGTACTTC

cdr3_length: 15
j_call: TRBJ2-5
clone_size: few
d_call: TRBD2
v_call: TRBV2
cdr3_aa: CASTGTSGGRKTQYF
cdr3_nt: TGTGCCAGCACCGGGACTAGCGGGGGAAGGAAGACCCAGTACTTC

cdr3_length: 14
j_call: TRBJ2-5
clone_size: few
d_call: NA
v_call: TRBV7-2
cdr3_aa: CASSLAGLRETQYF
cdr3_nt: TGTGCCAGCAGCTTGGCAGGGCTAAGAGAGACCCAGTACTTC